The clone carrying this T cell receptor (beta chain) was seen only once. The sample is drawn from a study of identical twins. Looked up from germline, CDR1 is MNHNY and CDR2 is SVGAGI (reference sequence). V was trimmed by 2 bases and J by 6 bases, leaving 11 bases between them. The CDR3 covers 13 residues. TCRdb called the 5' RACE reads again in MiXCR, with one record for every CDR3 protein. The sample records 350,000 to 450,000 distinct CDR3 sequences, approximately 17% being singletons. The TCR comes from a man in his forties or fifties in good health. The specimen sequenced was naive T cells sorted from blood. The chain joins TRBV6-6 to TRBJ2-7; no definite D call. CDR3 sequence reads: CASSYGVLGEQYF. As DNA, the CDR3 is TGTGCCAGCAGTTACGGAGTCCTTGGCGAGCAGTACTTC.